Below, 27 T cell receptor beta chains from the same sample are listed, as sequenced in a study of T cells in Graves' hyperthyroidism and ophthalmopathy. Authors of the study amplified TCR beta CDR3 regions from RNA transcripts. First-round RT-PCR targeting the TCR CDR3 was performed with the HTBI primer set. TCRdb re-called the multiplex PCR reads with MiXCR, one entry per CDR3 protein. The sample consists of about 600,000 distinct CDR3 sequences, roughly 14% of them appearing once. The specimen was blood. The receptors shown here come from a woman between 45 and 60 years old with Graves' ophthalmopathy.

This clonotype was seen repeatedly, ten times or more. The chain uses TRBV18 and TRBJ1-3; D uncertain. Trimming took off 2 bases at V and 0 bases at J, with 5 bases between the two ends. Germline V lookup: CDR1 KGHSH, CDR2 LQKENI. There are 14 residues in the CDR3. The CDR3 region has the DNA TGTGCCAGCTCACCATCAGACTCTGGAAACACCATATATTTT. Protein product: CASSPSDSGNTIYF.

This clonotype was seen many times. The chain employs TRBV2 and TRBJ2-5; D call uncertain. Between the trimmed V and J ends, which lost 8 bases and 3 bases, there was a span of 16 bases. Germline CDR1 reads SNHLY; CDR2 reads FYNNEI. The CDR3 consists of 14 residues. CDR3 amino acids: CASEDRALKETQYF. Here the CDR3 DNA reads TGTGCCAGCGAAGACCGGGCCCTAAAAGAGACCCAGTACTTC.

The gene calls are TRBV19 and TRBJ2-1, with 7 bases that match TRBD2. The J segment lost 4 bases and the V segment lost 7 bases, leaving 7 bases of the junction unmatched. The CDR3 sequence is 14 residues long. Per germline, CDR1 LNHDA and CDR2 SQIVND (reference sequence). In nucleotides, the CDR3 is TGTGCCAGTACCTGGGCGGGAGCTTACAATGAGCAGTTCTTC. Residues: CASTWAGAYNEQFF.

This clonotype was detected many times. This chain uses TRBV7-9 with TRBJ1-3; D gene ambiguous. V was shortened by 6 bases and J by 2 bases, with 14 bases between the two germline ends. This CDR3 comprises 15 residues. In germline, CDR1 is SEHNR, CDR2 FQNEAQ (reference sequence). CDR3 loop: CASSHDSTAGNTIYF. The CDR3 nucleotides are TGTGCCAGCAGTCACGACTCAACCGCTGGAAACACCATATATTTT.

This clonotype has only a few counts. The CDR3, as DNA: TGTGCCAGCCCACCAACATCGGGACTAGCGATTTGCGAGCAGTACTTC. Its translation: CASPPTSGLAICEQYF. This rearrangement joins TRBV3-2 to TRBJ2-7; TRBD2, the table's D call, was not compared with the DNA. TRBV3-2 is annotated as a pseudogene. The CDR3 totals 16 residues.

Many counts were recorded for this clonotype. In nucleotides, the CDR3 is TGTGCCAGCAGCTTAGCGTTTAGCGGGAGCCACGAGCAGTACTTC. Amino acid sequence: CASSLAFSGSHEQYF. The V and J genes are TRBV7-8 and TRBJ2-7; 9 bases agree with TRBD2. Germline V gene lookup returns CDR1 SGHVS and CDR2 FQNEAQ. After removal of 0 bases from V and 5 bases from J, the junction contained 5 bases not matched to a gene. This CDR3 comprises 15 residues.

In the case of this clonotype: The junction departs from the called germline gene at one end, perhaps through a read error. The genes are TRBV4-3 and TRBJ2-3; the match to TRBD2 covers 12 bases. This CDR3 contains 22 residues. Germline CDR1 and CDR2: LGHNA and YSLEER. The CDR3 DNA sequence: TGCGCCAGCAACCAAGATCGGGTCCACCGGACTAGCGGGACGTCTAGCACAGATACGCAGTATTTT. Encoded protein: CASNQDRVHRTSGTSSTDTQYF.

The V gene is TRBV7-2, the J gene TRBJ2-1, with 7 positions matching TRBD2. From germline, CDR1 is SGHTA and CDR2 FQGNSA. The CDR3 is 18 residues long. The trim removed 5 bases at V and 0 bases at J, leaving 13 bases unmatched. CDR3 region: CASSRPWMERGSYNEQFF. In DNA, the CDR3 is TGTGCCAGCAGCCGACCTTGGATGGAGCGGGGCTCCTACAATGAGCAGTTCTTC. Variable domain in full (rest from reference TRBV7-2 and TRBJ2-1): GAGVSQSPSNKVTEKGKDVELRCDPISGHTALYWYRQSLGQGLEFLIYFQGNSAPDKSGLPSDRFSAERTGGSVSTLTIQRTQQEDSAVYLCASSRPWMERGSYNEQFFGPGTRLTVL.

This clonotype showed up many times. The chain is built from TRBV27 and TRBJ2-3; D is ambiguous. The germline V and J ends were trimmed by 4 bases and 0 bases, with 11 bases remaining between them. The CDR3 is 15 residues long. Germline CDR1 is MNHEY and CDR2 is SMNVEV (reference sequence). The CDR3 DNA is TGTGCCAGCAGTTCCCCCCCCGTTAGCACAGATACGCAGTATTTT. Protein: CASSSPPVSTDTQYF.

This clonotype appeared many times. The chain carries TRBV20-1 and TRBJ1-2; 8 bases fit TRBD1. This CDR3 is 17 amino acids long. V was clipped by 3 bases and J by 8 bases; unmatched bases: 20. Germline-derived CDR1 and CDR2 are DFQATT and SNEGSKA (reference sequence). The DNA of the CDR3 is TGCAGTGCTAGGGATCCACGCGCCGGGACAGGAGCGTCCGGCTACACCTTC. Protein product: CSARDPRAGTGASGYTF.

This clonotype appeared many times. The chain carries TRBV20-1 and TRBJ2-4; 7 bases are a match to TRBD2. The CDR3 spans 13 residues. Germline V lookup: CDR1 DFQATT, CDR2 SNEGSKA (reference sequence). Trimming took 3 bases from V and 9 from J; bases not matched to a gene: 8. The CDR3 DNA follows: TGCAGTGCTAGTAGCGGGCGGAGAGGCATTCAGTACTTC. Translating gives CSASSGRRGIQYF.

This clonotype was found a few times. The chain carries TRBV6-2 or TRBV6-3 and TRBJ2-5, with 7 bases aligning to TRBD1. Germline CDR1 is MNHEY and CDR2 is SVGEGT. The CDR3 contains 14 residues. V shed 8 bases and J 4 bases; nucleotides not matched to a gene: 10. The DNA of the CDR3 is TGTGCCAGCGGCCGCAGAACAGGGGCAGAGACCCAGTACTTC. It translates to CASGRRTGAETQYF.

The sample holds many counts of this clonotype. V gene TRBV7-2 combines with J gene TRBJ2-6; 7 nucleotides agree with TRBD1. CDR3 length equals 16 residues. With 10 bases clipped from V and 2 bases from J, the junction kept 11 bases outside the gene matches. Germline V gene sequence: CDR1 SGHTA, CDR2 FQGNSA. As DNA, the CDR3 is TGTGCCAATTCGCGACAGGGCTGGGCTGGGGCCAACGTCCTGACTTTC. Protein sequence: CANSRQGWAGANVLTF.

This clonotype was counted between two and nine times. CDR3 bases: TGTGCCAGCAGTTTCCCGGGCGCCTCTGGAAACACCATATATTTT. This codes for CASSFPGASGNTIYF. V usage is TRBV28 and J usage is TRBJ1-3; D is undetermined. Germline CDR1 MDHEN, CDR2 SYDVKM. The V gene lost 3 bases and the J gene lost 0 bases, with 9 bases spanning the gap. This CDR3 contains 15 residues.

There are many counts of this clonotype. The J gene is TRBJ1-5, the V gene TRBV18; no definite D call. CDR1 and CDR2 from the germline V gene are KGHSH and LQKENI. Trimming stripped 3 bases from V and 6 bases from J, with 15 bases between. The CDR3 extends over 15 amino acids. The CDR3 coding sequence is TGTGCCAGCTCACCCCGGCCCGGGTTTCGTCAGCCCCAGCATTTT. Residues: CASSPRPGFRQPQHF.

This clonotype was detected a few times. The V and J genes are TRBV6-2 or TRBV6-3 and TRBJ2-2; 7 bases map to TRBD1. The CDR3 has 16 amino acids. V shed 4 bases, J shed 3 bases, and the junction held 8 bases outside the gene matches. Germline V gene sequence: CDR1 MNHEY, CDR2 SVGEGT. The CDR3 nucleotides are TGTGCCAGCAGTTCTATTGACAGGGAGTACACCGGGGAGCTGTTTTTT. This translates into CASSSIDREYTGELFF.

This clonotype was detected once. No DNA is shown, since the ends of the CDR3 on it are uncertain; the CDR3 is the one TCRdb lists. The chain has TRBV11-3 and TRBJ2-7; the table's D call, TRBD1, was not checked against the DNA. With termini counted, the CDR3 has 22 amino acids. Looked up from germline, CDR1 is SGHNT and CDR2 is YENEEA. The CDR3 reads CASSFYICSARAPGHPSYEQYF.

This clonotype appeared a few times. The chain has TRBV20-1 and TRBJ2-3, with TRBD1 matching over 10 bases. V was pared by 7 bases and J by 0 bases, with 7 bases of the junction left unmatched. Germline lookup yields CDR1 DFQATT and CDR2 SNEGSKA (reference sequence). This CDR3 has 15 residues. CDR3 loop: CSVRDRGSSTDTQYF. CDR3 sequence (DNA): TGCAGTGTAAGGGACAGGGGATCTAGCACAGATACGCAGTATTTT.

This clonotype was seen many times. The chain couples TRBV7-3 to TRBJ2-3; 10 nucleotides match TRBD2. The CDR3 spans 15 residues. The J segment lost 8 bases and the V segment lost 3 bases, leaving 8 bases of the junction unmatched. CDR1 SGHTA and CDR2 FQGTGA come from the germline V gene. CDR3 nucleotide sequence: TGTGCCAGCAGCTTTAGGACTAGCGGAGCGAGTACGCAGTATTTT. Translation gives CASSFRTSGASTQYF.

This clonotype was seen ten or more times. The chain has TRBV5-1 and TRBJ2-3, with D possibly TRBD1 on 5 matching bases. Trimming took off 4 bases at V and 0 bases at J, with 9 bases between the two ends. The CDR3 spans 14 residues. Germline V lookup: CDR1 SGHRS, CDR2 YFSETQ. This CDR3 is CASSLTDSTDTQYF. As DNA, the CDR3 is TGCGCCAGCAGCCTGACAGACAGCACAGATACGCAGTATTTT.

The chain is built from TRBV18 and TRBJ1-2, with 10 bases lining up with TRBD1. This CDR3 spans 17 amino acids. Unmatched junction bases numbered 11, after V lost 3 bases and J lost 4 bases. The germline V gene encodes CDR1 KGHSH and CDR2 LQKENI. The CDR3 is CASSPVTGGPPAYGYTF. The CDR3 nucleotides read TGTGCCAGCTCACCGGTGACAGGGGGCCCTCCGGCCTATGGCTACACCTTC.

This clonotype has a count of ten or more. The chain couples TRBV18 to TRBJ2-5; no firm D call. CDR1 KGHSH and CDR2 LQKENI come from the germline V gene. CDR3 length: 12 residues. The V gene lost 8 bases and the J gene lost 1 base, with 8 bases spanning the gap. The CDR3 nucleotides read TGTGCCAGCAGCCCCCTCCAAGAGACCCAGTACTTC. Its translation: CASSPLQETQYF.

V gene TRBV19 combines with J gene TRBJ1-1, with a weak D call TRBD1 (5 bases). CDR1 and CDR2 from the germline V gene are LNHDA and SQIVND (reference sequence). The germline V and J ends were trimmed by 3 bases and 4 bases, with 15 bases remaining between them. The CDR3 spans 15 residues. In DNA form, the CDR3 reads TGTGCCAGTAGTATCGGGCAGGCGGGGGGCACTGAAGCTTTCTTT. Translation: CASSIGQAGGTEAFF.

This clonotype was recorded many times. The CDR3 protein is CSASIDLNQETQYF. CDR3 in DNA: TGCAGTGCTAGTATAGACTTGAACCAAGAGACCCAGTACTTC. The chain has TRBV20-1 and TRBJ2-5; no clear D gene. Trimming removed 3 bases at V and 0 bases at J, with 11 bases between. In germline, CDR1 is DFQATT, CDR2 SNEGSKA (reference sequence). This CDR3 has 14 amino acids.

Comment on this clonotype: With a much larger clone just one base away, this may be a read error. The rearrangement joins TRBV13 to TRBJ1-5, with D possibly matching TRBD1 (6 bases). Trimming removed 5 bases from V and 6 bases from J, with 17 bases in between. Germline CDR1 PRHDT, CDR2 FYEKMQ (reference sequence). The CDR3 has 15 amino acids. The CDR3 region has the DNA TGTGCCAGCAGCACAAGTCGACAGGTCCCTCAGCCCCAGCATTTT. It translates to CASSTSRQVPQPQHF.

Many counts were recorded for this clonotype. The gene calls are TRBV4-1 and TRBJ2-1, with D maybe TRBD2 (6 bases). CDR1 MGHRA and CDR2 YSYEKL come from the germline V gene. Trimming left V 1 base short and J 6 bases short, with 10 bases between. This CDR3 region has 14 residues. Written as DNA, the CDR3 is TGCGCCAGCAGCCAAGGACTAGTAGGCAATGAGCAGTTCTTC. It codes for CASSQGLVGNEQFF.

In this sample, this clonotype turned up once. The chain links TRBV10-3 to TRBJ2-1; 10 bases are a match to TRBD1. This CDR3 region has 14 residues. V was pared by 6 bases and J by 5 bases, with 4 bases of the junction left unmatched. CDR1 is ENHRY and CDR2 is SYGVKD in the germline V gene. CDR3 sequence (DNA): TGTGCCATCAGCCGGGACAGGGGAGACAATGAGCAGTTCTTC. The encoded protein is CAISRDRGDNEQFF.